These 13 T cell receptor beta chains originate from one sample sequenced in a study of T-cell memory formation after mild COVID-19. Each CDR3 protein is one row after TCRdb ran MiXCR on the 5' RACE reads. The sample includes roughly 260,000 distinct CDR3 sequences, about 15% of them seen just once. Sequencing used PBMCs or a T cell subset sorted from them (not recorded which). The receptors here all came from a young man who had mild COVID-19 (a few samples of this study predate the infection). Cell type and time point are not known.

This clonotype was detected ten times or more. This sequence joins TRBV6-1 and TRBJ1-1; the match to TRBD1 covers 10 bases. In germline, CDR1 is MNHNS, CDR2 SASEGT. The CDR3 loop spans 14 amino acids. Trimming at V came to 4 bases and at J to 7 bases, leaving 6 bases not matched to a gene. The CDR3 DNA reads as TGTGCCAGCAGTGCGTGGGACAGGGGTATTGAAGCTTTCTTT. Protein sequence: CASSAWDRGIEAFF.

This clonotype has just a few counts. The chain links TRBV12-5 to TRBJ2-5, with 13 bases aligning to TRBD2. Germline CDR1 and CDR2: LGHNT and FRNRAP. The CDR3 has 14 amino acids. Germline trimming cut 8 bases from V and 2 bases from J; bases unmatched to any gene: 2. CDR3 in DNA: TGTGCTAGTCGGACTAGCGGGAGACAAGAGACCCAGTACTTC. Amino acids: CASRTSGRQETQYF.

This clonotype was counted a few times. The genes are TRBV29-1 and TRBJ2-1, with D possibly being TRBD2 (5 bases). Trimming cost V 2 bases and J 8 bases, with 19 bases left between them. CDR1 is SQVTM, CDR2 ANQGSEA, per germline. The CDR3 consists of 15 residues. The CDR3 loop reads CSVEKVRGSVDEQFF. DNA of the CDR3: TGCAGCGTTGAAAAAGTACGGGGTTCGGTCGATGAGCAGTTCTTC.

This clonotype has only a few counts. The V call is TRBV9, the J call TRBJ2-5; D possibly matches TRBD1 or TRBD2 (5 bases each). The CDR3 spans 15 residues. The germline V gene encodes CDR1 SGDLS and CDR2 YYNGEE. Trimming removed 4 bases at V and 3 bases at J, with 16 bases between. The CDR3 sequence is CASSRLGTAEETQYF. DNA for the CDR3: TGTGCCAGCAGCCGGCTTGGGACGGCCGAAGAGACCCAGTACTTC.

A few counts support this clonotype. The chain recombines TRBV15 with TRBJ2-5; maybe TRBD1 (6 bases). The length of the CDR3 is 13 residues. The germline gives CDR1 LNHNV, CDR2 YYDKDF (reference sequence). Trimming stripped 1 base from V and 5 bases from J, with 8 bases between. The CDR3 spells CATSRAGAETQYF. CDR3 DNA sequence: TGTGCCACCAGCAGAGCAGGGGCGGAGACCCAGTACTTC.

This clonotype turned up a few times. The chain employs TRBV12-3 or TRBV12-4 and TRBJ2-3, with TRBD1 identical over 12 bases. The CDR3 extends over 15 amino acids. V dropped 3 bases and J dropped 8; count of bases not matched to a gene: 6. This chain's CDR3 is CASSFRDRGQGTQYF. The CDR3 region has the DNA TGTGCCAGCAGTTTCCGGGACAGGGGGCAAGGTACGCAGTATTTT.

There are a few counts of this clonotype. The chain uses TRBV6-2 or TRBV6-3 and TRBJ2-1; no clear D gene. Trimming took off 4 bases at V and 0 bases at J, with 10 bases between the two ends. CDR1 and CDR2 (germline): MNHEY, SVGEGT. The CDR3 totals 15 residues. The CDR3 loop is CASSSRVISYNEQFF. The CDR3 nucleotides read TGTGCCAGCAGTTCAAGGGTTATCTCCTACAATGAGCAGTTCTTC.

This clonotype appeared many times. The V call is TRBV5-1, the J call TRBJ2-7; D unresolved. The CDR3 runs to 15 residues. V was clipped by 4 bases and J by 0 bases, with 14 bases between them. Per the germline V gene, CDR1 is SGHRS and CDR2 is YFSETQ. The CDR3 region is CASSPAVDASYEQYF. CDR3 bases: TGCGCCAGCAGCCCAGCCGTGGATGCCTCCTACGAGCAGTACTTC.

The genes are TRBV18 and TRBJ1-5; the match to TRBD1 covers 7 bases. The V segment lost 3 bases and the J segment 3 bases; nucleotides outside the gene matches: 5. This CDR3 comprises 15 residues. The germline CDR1 and CDR2 sequences are KGHSH and LQKENI. This CDR3 is CASSPAGTANQPQHF. The CDR3 DNA reads TGTGCCAGCTCACCGGCCGGGACAGCCAATCAGCCCCAGCATTTT.

The V call is TRBV20-1, the J call TRBJ2-3, with D perhaps TRBD1 or TRBD2 (6 bases each). Germline V gene data show CDR1 as DFQATT and CDR2 as SNEGSKA (reference sequence). This CDR3 contains 16 residues. V dropped 6 bases and J dropped 0 bases, with 19 bases sitting between them. CDR3 coding DNA: TGCAGTGCCCCCATGGGGGGCAGTTGGAGCACAGATACGCAGTATTTT. Its translation is CSAPMGGSWSTDTQYF.

The V gene is TRBV19, the J gene TRBJ1-1, with TRBD1 as a possible D gene (6 bases). V was pared by 3 bases and J by 4 bases, with 18 bases between. The CDR3 has 16 residues. Germline-derived CDR1 and CDR2 are LNHDA and SQIVND (reference sequence). The CDR3 DNA sequence: TGTGCCAGTAGTATCCGGACAGCCCAACGCGGCACTGAAGCTTTCTTT. It yields the protein CASSIRTAQRGTEAFF.

This clonotype appeared a few times. V gene TRBV6-5 combines with J gene TRBJ1-5; D perhaps matches TRBD1 (6 bases). Germline V CDR1 and CDR2: MNHEY, SVGAGI. The CDR3 consists of 13 residues. The V end was cut by 5 bases, the J end by 3 bases, with 8 bases between. CDR3 in DNA: TGTGCCAGCAGTAACAGGGACAATCAGCCCCAGCATTTT. Its translation: CASSNRDNQPQHF.

The chain couples TRBV23-1 to TRBJ2-3; D is unresolved. TRBV23-1 is identified as an open reading frame with a role that is uncertain. Trimming pared 5 bases from V and 1 base from J, leaving 16 bases between. CDR3 length: 16 residues. This CDR3 reads CASSSLPRWRTDTQYF. For the CDR3, the DNA is TGCGCCAGCAGTAGCCTGCCGAGGTGGCGCACAGATACGCAGTATTTT.